This T cell receptor (beta chain) appears in the sequencing data of a study of cytomegalovirus exposure and HLA in healthy donors. Trimming removed 5 bases from V and 4 bases from J; junction bases left unmatched: 10. The CDR3 contains 15 residues. Germline V gives CDR1 MDHEN, CDR2 SYDVKM. Whole-study findings and limits: V segments that were indistinguishable, TRBV6-2 and TRBV6-3 among them, were omitted from analysis.

In the case of this clone: What it recognizes is unknown.

The PCR had 60 Vbeta and 13 Jbeta primers. The data were produced by immunoSEQ multiplex PCR, yet TCRdb's version contains in-frame clones alone and is incomplete. The table lists 130,000 or so clones, 74% of them singletons, with around 6.6% in the top ten. This chain uses TRBV28 with TRBJ1-2, with TRBD1 identical over 7 bases. The sequence was collected from a man between 40 and 49 years old in good health and CMV-seropositive. Specimen: PBMCs. CDR3 amino acids: CASSLGGQHFYGYTF. The CDR3, as DNA: TGTGCCAGCAGTCTGGGGGGACAGCACTTCTATGGCTACACCTTC.